A single sample is the source of the 10 T cell receptor beta chains below, sequenced in a study of control samples from healthy donors and cancer patients. TCRdb keeps only in-frame clones here, not all; method: immunoSEQ multiplex PCR. The sample contains 110,000 or so clones, approximately 90% of which appear only once. Sequencing was performed on blood. The source of these receptors is a human donor in good health. The donor label of this sample is uncertain.

J is TRBJ1-6 and V is TRBV21-1. TRBV21-1 is a pseudogene. This CDR3 has 15 residues. CDR3 DNA sequence: TGTGCCAGCAGCTTTTTGCTCTGGGAGAATTCACCCCTCCACTTT. The encoded protein is CASSFLLWENSPLHF.

V gene TRBV24-1 combines with J gene TRBJ2-3; 9 bases are shared with TRBD1. With 1 base clipped from V and 7 bases from J, the junction kept 8 bases outside the gene matches. CDR1 is KGHDR and CDR2 is SFDVKD in the germline V gene. There are 16 residues in the CDR3. DNA for the CDR3: TGTGCCACCAGTGATTTAAGGGCGGGACAGGGACATACGCAGTATTTT. Amino acid sequence: CATSDLRAGQGHTQYF.

The chain combines TRBV5-6 with TRBJ1-1, with 7 bases aligning to TRBD1. Germline V gene lookup returns CDR1 SGHDT and CDR2 YYEEEE. This CDR3 spans 14 amino acids. Trimming cost V 6 bases and J 1 base; bases outside gene matches: 6. CDR3: CASNDRAANTEAFF. The CDR3, as DNA: TGTGCCAGCAATGACAGGGCAGCGAACACTGAAGCTTTCTTT.

This sequence joins TRBV5-4 and TRBJ2-3; 10 bases match TRBD1. The CDR3 covers 17 residues. Trimming cost V 4 bases and J 0 bases; bases outside gene matches: 8. Germline assignment: CDR1 SGHNT and CDR2 YYREEE (reference sequence). CDR3 bases: TGTGCCAGCAGCCCGCCCGGGGACAGGGGAAGCACAGATACGCAGTATTTT. It encodes CASSPPGDRGSTDTQYF.

This chain joins TRBV3-1 (or the pseudogene TRBV3-2) and TRBJ1-2; D is perhaps TRBD1 (6 bases). CDR3 length: 13 amino acids. Per the germline V gene, CDR1 is LGHDT and CDR2 is YNNKEL (reference sequence). V lost 6 bases and J 5 bases, leaving 13 bases between the germline ends. The chain's CDR3 is CASRPPQGYGYTF. CDR3 nucleotides: TGTGCCAGCAGGCCTCCGCAGGGGTATGGCTACACCTTC.

The chain is built from TRBV7-2 and TRBJ1-1, with no clear D. Deletions cut 5 bases from V and 4 bases from J, with 14 bases between. Per germline, CDR1 SGHTA and CDR2 FQGNSA. The CDR3 contains 14 residues. The chain's CDR3 is CASSTRPRGTEAFF. CDR3 in DNA: TGTGCCAGCAGCACACGGCCCCGGGGCACTGAAGCTTTCTTT.

The CDR3 DNA reads as TGTGCCAGCTACCACTCCGGGACAGGGTTCCAAGAGACCCAGTACTTC. As protein: CASYHSGTGFQETQYF. The genes are TRBV7-3 and TRBJ2-5; 9 bases map to TRBD1. This CDR3 has 16 residues. With 8 bases clipped from V and 1 base from J, the junction kept 11 bases outside the gene matches. Germline V gene sequence: CDR1 SGHTA, CDR2 FQGTGA. Based on the CDR3 plus reference TRBV7-3 and TRBJ2-5, the full variable domain is GAGVSQTPSNKVTEKGKYVELRCDPISGHTALYWYRQSLGQGPEFLIYFQGTGAADDSGLPNDRFFAVRPEGSVSTLKIQRTERGDSAVYLCASYHSGTGFQETQYFGPGTRLLVL.

V gene TRBV3-1 (or the pseudogene TRBV3-2) combines with J gene TRBJ2-2; 8 bases map to TRBD2. The V gene's germline CDR1 is LGHDT and CDR2 YNNKEL (reference sequence). The CDR3 length is 18 residues. With 1 base clipped from V and 4 bases from J, the junction kept 11 bases outside the gene matches. The CDR3 nucleotides are TGTGCCAGCAGCCAAGTGGTTGGCGGGGGGCCGGTCACCGGGGAGCTGTTTTTT. As protein: CASSQVVGGGPVTGELFF.

The rearrangement joins TRBV15 to TRBJ1-4; 7 bases line up with TRBD1. Germline V gene sequence: CDR1 LNHNV, CDR2 YYDKDF (reference sequence). CDR3 length equals 15 residues. The ends lost 1 base at V and 7 bases at J; junction bases unmatched: 6. In DNA, the CDR3 is TGTGCCACCAGCAGAGCCCTGACAGGGTCTGAAAAACTGTTTTTT. It encodes CATSRALTGSEKLFF.

The V and J genes are TRBV7-3 and TRBJ2-2; the D gene is possibly TRBD1 (5 bases). CDR1 and CDR2 (germline): SGHTA, FQGTGA. Trimming stripped 1 base from V and 4 bases from J, with 10 bases between. This CDR3 has 15 amino acids. CDR3 loop: CASSLSRDGTGELFF. Written as DNA, the CDR3 is TGTGCCAGCAGCTTAAGCAGGGATGGCACCGGGGAGCTGTTTTTT.